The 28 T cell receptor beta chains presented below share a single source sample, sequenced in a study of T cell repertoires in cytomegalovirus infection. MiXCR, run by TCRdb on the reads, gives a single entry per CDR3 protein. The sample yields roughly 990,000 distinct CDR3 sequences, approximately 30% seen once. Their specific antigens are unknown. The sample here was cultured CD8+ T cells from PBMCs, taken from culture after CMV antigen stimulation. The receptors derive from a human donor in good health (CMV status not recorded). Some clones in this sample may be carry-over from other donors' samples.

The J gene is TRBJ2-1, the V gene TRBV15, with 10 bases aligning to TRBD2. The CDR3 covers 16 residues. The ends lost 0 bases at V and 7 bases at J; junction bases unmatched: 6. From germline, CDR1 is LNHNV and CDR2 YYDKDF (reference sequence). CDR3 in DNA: TGTGCCACCAGCAGAGATTTGGGACTAGCGTCTAATGAGCAGTTCTTC. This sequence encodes CATSRDLGLASNEQFF. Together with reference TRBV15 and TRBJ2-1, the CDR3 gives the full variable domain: DAMVIQNPRYQVTQFGKPVTLSCSQTLNHNVMYWYQQKSSQAPKLLFHYYDKDFNNEADTPDNFQSRRPNTSFCFLDIRSPGLGDTAMYLCATSRDLGLASNEQFFGPGTRLTVL.

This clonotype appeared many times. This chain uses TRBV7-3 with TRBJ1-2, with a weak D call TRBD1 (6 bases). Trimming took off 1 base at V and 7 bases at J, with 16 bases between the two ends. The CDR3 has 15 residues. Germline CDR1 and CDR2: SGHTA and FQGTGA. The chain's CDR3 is CASSLKAGVYSGYTF. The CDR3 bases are TGTGCCAGCAGCTTAAAAGCAGGGGTGTACTCTGGCTACACCTTC.

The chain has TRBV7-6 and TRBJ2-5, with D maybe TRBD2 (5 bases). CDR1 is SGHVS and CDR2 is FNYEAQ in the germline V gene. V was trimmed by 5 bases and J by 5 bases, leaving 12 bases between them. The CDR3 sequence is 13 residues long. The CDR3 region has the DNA TGTGCCAGCAGCCCTTGGGAGAAGGAGACCCAGTACTTC. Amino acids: CASSPWEKETQYF.

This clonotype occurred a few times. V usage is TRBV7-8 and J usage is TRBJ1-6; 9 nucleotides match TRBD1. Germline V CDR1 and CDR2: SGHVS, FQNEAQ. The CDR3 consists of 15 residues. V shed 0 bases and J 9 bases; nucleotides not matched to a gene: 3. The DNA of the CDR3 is TGTGCCAGCAGCTTAGCCGACAGGGGGGCTTCACCCCTCCACTTT. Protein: CASSLADRGASPLHF.

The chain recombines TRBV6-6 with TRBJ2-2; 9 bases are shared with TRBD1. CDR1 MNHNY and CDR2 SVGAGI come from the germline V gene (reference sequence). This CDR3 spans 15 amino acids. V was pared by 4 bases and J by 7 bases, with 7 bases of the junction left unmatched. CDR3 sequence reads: CASSFRDRDIGELFF. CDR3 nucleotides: TGTGCCAGCAGTTTCCGGGACAGGGATATCGGGGAGCTGTTTTTT.

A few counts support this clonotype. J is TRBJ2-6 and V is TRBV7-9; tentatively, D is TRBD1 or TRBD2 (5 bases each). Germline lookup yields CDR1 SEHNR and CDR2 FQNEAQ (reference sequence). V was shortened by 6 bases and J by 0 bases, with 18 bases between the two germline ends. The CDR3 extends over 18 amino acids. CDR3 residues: CASSSTEGYSSGANVLTF. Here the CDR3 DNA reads TGTGCCAGCAGTTCGACAGAGGGATACAGCTCTGGGGCCAACGTCCTGACTTTC.

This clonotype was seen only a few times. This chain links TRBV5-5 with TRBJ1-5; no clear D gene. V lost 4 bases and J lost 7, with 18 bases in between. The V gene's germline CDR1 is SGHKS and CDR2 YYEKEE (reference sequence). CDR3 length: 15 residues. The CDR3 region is CASSLQVGSNQPQHF. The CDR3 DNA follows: TGTGCCAGCAGCCTCCAGGTTGGCAGTAACCAGCCCCAGCATTTT.

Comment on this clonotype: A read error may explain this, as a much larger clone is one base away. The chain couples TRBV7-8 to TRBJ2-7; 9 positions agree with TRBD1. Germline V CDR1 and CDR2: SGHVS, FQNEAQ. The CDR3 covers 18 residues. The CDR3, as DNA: TGTGCCAGCAGCTTAGGGCGGACAGGGGCCTCTCATTCCTACGAGCAGGACTTC. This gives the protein CASSLGRTGASHSYEQDF.

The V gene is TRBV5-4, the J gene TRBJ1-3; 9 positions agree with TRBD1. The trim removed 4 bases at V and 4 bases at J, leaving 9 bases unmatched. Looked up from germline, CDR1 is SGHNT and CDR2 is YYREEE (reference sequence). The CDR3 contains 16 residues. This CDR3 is CASSGGGQGTGNTIYF. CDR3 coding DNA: TGTGCCAGCAGCGGCGGAGGACAGGGGACAGGAAACACCATATATTTT.

The CDR3 DNA reads TGTGCCAGCAGTTTGGATGGCAACCGGGACAGGGTCACCGGGGAGCTGTTTTTT. This sequence encodes CASSLDGNRDRVTGELFF. The J gene is TRBJ2-2, the V gene TRBV27; 9 nucleotides agree with TRBD1. Germline assignment: CDR1 MNHEY and CDR2 SMNVEV (reference sequence). This CDR3 spans 18 amino acids. J lost 4 bases, V lost 3 bases, and 12 bases had no gene match.

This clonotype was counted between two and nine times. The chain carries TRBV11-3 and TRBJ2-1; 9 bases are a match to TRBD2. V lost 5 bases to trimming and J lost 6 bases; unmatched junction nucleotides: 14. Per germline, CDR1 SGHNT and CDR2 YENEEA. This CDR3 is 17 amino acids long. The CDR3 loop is CASSPSSGGGAGNEQFF. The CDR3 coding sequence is TGTGCCAGCAGCCCCAGTTCTGGCGGGGGGGCCGGCAATGAGCAGTTCTTC.

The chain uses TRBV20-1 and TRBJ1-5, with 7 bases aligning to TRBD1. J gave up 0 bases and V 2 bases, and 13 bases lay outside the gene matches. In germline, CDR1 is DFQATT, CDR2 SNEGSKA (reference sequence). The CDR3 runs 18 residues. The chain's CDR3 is CSARTRSGGVNSNQPQHF. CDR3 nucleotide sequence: TGCAGTGCTAGAACCCGATCAGGGGGAGTTAATAGCAATCAGCCCCAGCATTTT.

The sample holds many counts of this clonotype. CDR3 region: CASSPAGGGRASDTEAFF. The DNA for the CDR3 is TGTGCCAGCAGCCCCGCCGGGGGGGGGCGGGCGTCGGATACTGAAGCTTTCTTT. This rearrangement joins TRBV7-8 to TRBJ1-1; D possibly corresponds to TRBD1 (6 bases). The CDR3 sequence is 18 residues long. Germline-derived CDR1 and CDR2 are SGHVS and FQNEAQ. V was clipped by 5 bases and J by 5 bases, with 27 bases between them.

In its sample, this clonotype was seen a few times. This CDR3 is CASREWGIEAFF. The CDR3 region has the DNA TGTGCCAGCAGGGAGTGGGGGATAGAAGCTTTCTTT. This rearrangement joins TRBV12-3 or TRBV12-4 to TRBJ1-1, with D possibly TRBD1 on 5 matching bases. Between the trimmed V and J ends, which lost 6 bases and 8 bases, there was a span of 13 bases. The CDR3 runs to 12 residues.

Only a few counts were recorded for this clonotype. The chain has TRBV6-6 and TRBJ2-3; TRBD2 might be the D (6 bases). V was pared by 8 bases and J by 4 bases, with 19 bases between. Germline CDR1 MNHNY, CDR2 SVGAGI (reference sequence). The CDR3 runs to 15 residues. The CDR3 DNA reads TGTGCCAGCCTACTCGACGGGGGAGTCCCAGATACGCAGTATTTT. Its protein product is CASLLDGGVPDTQYF.

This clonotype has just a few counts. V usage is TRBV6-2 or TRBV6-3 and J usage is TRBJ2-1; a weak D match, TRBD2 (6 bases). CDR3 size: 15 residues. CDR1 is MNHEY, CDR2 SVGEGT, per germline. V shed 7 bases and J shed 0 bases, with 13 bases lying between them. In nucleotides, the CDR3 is TGTGCCAGCATGTGGGACGGGAGCTCCTACAATGAGCAGTTCTTC. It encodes CASMWDGSSYNEQFF.

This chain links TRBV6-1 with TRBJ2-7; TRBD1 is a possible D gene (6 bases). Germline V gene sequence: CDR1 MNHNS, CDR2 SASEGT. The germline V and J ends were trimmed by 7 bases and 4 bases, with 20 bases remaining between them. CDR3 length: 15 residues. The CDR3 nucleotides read TGTGCCAGCATTAGTAGGGGGTTCCCTCGGTACGAGCAGTACGTC. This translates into CASISRGFPRYEQYV.

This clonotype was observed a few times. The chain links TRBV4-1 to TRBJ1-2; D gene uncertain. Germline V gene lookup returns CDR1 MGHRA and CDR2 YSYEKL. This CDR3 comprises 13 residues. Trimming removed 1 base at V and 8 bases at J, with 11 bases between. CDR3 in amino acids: CASSQARERGYTF. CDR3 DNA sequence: TGCGCCAGCAGCCAAGCTCGGGAGCGCGGCTACACCTTC.

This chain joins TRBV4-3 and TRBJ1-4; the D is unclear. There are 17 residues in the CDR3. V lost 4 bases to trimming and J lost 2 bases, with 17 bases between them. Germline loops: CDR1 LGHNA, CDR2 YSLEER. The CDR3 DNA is TGCGCCAGCAGCCCCTTTGGGGTGGCCGGCACTAATGAAAAACTGTTTTTT. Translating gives CASSPFGVAGTNEKLFF.

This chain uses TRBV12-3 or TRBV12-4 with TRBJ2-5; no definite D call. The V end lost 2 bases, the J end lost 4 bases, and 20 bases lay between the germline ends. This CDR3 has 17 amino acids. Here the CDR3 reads CASSLSPDLRMGETQYF. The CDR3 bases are TGTGCCAGCAGTTTAAGCCCAGACCTGCGGATGGGAGAGACCCAGTACTTC.

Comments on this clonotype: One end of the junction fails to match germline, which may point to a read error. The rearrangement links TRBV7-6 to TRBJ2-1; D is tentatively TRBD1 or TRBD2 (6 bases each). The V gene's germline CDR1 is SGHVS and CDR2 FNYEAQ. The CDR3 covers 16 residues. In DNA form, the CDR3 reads TGTGCCAACAGCCCCCTGGAAGGGGGGCTCTACAATGAGCAGTTCTTC. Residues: CANSPLEGGLYNEQFF. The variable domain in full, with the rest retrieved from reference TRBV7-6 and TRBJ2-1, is GAGVSQSPRYKVTKRGQDVALRCDPISGHVSLYWYRQALGQGPEFLTYFNYEAQQDKSGLPNDRFSAERPEGSISTLTIQRTEQRDSAMYRCANSPLEGGLYNEQFFGPGTRLTVL.

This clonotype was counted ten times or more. DNA for the CDR3: TGTGCCAGCAGCTTCCCCGGACCCGAAGCTTTCTTT. Translated, it gives CASSFPGPEAFF. The chain couples TRBV7-2 to TRBJ1-1, with D unclear. The CDR3 has 12 residues. Germline-derived CDR1 and CDR2 are SGHTA and FQGNSA. Trimming shortened V by 3 bases and J by 8 bases, and 10 bases separated the two germline ends.

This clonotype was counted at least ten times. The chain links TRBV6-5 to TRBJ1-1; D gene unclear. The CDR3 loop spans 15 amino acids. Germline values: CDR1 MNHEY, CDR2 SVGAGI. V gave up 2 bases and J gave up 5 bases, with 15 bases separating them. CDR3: CASSYGSGDRTEAFF. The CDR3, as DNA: TGTGCCAGCAGTTACGGTAGCGGCGATAGGACTGAAGCTTTCTTT.

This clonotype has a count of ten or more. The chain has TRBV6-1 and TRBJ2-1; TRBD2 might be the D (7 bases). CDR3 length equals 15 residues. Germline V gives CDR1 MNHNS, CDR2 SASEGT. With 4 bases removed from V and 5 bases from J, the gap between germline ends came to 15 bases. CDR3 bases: TGTGCCAGCAGTGTGGTGGGGGGGGCCCACAATGAGCAGTTCTTC. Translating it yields CASSVVGGAHNEQFF.

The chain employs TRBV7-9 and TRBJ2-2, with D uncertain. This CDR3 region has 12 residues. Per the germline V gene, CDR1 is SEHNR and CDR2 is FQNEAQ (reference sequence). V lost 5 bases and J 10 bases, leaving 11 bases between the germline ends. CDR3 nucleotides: TGTGCCAGCAGCCCCGCACCCGTGGAGCTGTTTTTT. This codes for CASSPAPVELFF.

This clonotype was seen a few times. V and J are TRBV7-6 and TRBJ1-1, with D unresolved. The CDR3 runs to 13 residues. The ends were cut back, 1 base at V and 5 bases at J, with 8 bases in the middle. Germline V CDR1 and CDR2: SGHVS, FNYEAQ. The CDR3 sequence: CASSLEGITEAFF. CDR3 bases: TGTGCCAGCAGCTTAGAAGGGATTACTGAAGCTTTCTTT.

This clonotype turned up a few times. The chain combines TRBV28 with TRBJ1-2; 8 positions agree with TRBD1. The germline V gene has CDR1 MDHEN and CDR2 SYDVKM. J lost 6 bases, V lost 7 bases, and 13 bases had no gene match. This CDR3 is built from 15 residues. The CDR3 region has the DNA TGTGCCAGCATTAACACCCCAGGGGGCTTAGATGGCTACACCTTC. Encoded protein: CASINTPGGLDGYTF.

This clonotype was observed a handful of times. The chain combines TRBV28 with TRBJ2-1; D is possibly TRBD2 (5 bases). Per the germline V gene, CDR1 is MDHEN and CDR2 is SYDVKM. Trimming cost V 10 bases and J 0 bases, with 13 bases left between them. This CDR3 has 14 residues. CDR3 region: CAISGRLSYNEQFF. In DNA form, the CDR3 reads TGTGCCATCTCGGGAAGGCTCTCCTACAATGAGCAGTTCTTC.